The following is a T cell receptor (beta chain) sequence with its context. The sample has other DNA sequences that encode this CDR3 too. The sample's treatment: 15 to 20 received Ad26.COV2.S at low or high dose, single or two shots; 5 received placebo; per-sample allocation not given. Collection of samples fell on day 63 after the first vaccine or placebo injection. This sample stems from a study of Ad26.COV2.S vaccination and SARS-CoV-2 variants. Produced via immunoSEQ multiplex PCR; TCRdb's table is partial and in-frame only. The repertoire holds about 350,000 clones, with over 75% as singletons. V lost 2 bases to trimming and J lost 2 bases; unmatched junction nucleotides: 2. This CDR3 spans 15 amino acids. The germline CDR1 and CDR2 sequences are MGHRA and YSYEKL.

The TCR originated in a person aged 18-65 years who received the Ad26.COV2.S COVID-19 vaccine or a placebo. Sequencing used peripheral blood, obtained in a trial of Ad26.COV2.S vaccine versus placebo. The chain couples TRBV4-1 to TRBJ2-2; TRBD2 aligns across 7 bases. The CDR3 DNA reads TGCGCCAGCAGCCAACCGGGACTAAACACCGGGGAGCTGTTTTTT. Amino acids: CASSQPGLNTGELFF.